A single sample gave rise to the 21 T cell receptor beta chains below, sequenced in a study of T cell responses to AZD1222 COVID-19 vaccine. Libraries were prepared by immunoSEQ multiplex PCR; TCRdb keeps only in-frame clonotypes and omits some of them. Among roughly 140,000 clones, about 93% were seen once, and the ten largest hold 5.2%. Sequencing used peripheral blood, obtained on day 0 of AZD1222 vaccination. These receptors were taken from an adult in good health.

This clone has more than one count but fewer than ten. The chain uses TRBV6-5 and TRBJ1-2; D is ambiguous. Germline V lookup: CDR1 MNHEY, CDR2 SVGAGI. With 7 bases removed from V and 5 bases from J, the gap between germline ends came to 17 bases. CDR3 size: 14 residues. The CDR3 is CASTNGVAAYGYTF. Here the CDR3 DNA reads TGTGCCAGCACCAACGGGGTGGCAGCTTATGGCTACACCTTC.

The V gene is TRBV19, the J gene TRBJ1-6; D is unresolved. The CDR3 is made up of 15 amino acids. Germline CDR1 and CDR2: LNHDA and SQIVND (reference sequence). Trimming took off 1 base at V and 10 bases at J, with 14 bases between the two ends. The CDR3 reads CASSIGGDLGSPLHF. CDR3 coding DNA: TGTGCCAGTAGTATAGGAGGAGACCTTGGCTCACCCCTCCACTTT.

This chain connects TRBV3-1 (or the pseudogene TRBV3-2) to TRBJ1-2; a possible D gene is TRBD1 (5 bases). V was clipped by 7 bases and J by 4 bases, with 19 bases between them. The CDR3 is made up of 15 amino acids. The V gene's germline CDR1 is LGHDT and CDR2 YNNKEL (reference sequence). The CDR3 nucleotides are TGTGCCAGCAAGGGGAAGCCCACGTCTAGCTATGGCTACACCTTC. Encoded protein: CASKGKPTSSYGYTF.

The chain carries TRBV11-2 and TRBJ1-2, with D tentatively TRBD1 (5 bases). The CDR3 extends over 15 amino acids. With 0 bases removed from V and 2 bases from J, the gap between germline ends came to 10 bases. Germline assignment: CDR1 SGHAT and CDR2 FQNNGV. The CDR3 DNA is TGTGCCAGCAGCTTAGACGTCGGGGGAAACTATGGCTACACCTTC. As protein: CASSLDVGGNYGYTF.

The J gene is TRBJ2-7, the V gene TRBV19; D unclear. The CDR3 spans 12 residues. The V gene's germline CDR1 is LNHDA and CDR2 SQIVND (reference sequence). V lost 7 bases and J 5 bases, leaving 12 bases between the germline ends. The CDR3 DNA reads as TGTGCCAGTAAGAACGTCGGTAACGAGCAGTACTTC. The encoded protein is CASKNVGNEQYF.

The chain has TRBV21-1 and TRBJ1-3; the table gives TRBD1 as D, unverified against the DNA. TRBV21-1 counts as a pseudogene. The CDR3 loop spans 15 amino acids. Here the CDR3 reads CASSTGDIGGNTIYF. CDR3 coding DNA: TGTGCCAGCAGCACCGGGGACATTGGTGGTAACACCATATATTTT.

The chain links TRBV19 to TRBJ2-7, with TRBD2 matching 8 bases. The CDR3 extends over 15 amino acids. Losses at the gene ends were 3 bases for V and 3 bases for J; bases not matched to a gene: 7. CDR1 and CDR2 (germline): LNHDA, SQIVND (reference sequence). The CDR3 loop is CASSIRSGSLYEQYF. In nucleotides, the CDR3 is TGTGCCAGTAGTATTCGAAGCGGGAGTCTCTACGAGCAGTACTTC. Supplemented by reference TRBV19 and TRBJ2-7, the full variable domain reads DGGITQSPKYLFRKEGQNVTLSCEQNLNHDAMYWYRQDPGQGLRLIYYSQIVNDFQKGDIAEGYSVSREKKESFPLTVTSAQKNPTAFYLCASSIRSGSLYEQYFGPGTRLTVT.

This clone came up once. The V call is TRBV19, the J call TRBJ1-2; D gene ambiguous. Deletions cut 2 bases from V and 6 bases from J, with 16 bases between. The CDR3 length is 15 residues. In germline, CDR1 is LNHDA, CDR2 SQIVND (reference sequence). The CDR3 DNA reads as TGTGCCAGTAGTATATGGGGAGGCCTTGGGCATGGCTACACCTTC. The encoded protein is CASSIWGGLGHGYTF. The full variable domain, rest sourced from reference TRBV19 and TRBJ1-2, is DGGITQSPKYLFRKEGQNVTLSCEQNLNHDAMYWYRQDPGQGLRLIYYSQIVNDFQKGDIAEGYSVSREKKESFPLTVTSAQKNPTAFYLCASSIWGGLGHGYTFGSGTRLTVV.

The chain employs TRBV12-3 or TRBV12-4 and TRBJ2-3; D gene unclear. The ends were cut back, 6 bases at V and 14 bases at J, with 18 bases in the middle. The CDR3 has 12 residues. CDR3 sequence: CASSPSPGPSYF. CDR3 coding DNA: TGTGCCAGCAGCCCCAGCCCGGGCCCCTCGTATTTT.

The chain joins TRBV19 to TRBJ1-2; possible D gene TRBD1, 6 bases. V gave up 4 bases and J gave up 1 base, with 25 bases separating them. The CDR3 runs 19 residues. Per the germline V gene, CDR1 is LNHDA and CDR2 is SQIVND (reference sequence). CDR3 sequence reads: CASSTQGLTGPQYNYGYTF. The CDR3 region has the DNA TGTGCCAGTAGTACCCAGGGGCTTACTGGACCACAATATAACTATGGCTACACCTTC.

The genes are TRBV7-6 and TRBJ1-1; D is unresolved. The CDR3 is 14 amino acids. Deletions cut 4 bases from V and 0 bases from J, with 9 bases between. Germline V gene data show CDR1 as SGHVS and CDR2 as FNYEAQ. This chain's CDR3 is CASSSVQVNTEAFF. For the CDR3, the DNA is TGTGCCAGCAGCTCCGTGCAAGTGAACACTGAAGCTTTCTTT.

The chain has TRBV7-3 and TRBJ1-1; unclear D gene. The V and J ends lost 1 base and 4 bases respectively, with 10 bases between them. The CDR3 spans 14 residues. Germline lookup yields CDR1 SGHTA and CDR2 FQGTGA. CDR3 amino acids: CASSLNPVSTEAFF. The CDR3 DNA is TGTGCCAGCAGCTTAAATCCTGTGAGCACTGAAGCTTTCTTT.

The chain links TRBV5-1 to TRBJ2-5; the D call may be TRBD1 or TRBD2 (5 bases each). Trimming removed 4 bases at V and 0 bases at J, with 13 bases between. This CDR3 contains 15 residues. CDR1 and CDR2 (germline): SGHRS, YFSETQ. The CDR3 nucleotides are TGCGCCAGCAGCCCCGGGGACCAGTACCAAGAGACCCAGTACTTC. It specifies CASSPGDQYQETQYF.

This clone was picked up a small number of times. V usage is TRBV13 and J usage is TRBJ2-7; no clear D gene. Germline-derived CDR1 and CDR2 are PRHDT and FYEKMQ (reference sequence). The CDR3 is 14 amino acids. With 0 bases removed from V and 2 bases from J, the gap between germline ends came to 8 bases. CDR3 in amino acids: CASSLGRLAYEQYF. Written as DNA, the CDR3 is TGTGCCAGCAGCTTAGGTCGGCTAGCCTACGAGCAGTACTTC.

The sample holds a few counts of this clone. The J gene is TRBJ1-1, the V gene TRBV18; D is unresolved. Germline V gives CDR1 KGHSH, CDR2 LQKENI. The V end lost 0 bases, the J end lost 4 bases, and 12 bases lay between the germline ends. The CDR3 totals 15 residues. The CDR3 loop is CASSPPNGVGTEAFF. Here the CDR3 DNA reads TGTGCCAGCTCACCACCGAATGGGGTGGGCACTGAAGCTTTCTTT.

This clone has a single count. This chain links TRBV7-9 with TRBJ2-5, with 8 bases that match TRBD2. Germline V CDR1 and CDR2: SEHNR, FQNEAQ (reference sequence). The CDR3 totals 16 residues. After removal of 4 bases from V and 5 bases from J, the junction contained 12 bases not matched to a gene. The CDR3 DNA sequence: TGTGCCAGCAGCTGGACGCCGGGGGGGCCAGGGGAGACCCAGTACTTC. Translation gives CASSWTPGGPGETQYF.

The CDR3 DNA is TGTGCCAGCGCCTCCGGGGGTCAGCCCCAGCATTTT. This encodes CASASGGQPQHF. The chain employs TRBV25-1 and TRBJ1-5, with a possible D match to TRBD1 (5 bases). The length of the CDR3 is 12 residues. The V end lost 8 bases, the J end lost 6 bases, and 11 bases lay between the germline ends. CDR1 and CDR2 (germline): MGHDK, SYGVNS.

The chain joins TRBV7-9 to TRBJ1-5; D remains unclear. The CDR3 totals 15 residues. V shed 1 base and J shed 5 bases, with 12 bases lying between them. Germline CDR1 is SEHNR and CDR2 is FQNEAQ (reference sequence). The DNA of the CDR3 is TGTGCCAGCAGCTTAGGTTCCCTCGAAGATCAGCCCCAGCATTTT. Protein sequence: CASSLGSLEDQPQHF.

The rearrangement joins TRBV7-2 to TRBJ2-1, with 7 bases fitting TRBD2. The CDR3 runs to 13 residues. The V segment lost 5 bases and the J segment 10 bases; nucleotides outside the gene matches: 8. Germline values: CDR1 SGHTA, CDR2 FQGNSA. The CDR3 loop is CASSPDWGGEQFF. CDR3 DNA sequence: TGTGCCAGCAGCCCTGACTGGGGGGGGGAGCAGTTCTTC. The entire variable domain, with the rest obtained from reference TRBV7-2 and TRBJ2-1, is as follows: GAGVSQSPSNKVTEKGKDVELRCDPISGHTALYWYRQSLGQGLEFLIYFQGNSAPDKSGLPSDRFSAERTGGSVSTLTIQRTQQEDSAVYLCASSPDWGGEQFFGPGTRLTVL.

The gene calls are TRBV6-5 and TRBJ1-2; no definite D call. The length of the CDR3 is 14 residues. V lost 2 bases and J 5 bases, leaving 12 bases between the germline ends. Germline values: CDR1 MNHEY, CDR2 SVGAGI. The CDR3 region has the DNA TGTGCCAGCAGTTACGGGAGCCAGACATATGGCTACACCTTC. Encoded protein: CASSYGSQTYGYTF.

This CDR3 reads CASSFLPGTRTGELFF. In nucleotides, the CDR3 is TGTGCCAGCAGCTTCCTACCCGGGACTCGCACCGGGGAGCTGTTTTTT. The rearrangement uses TRBV11-2 and TRBJ2-2, with D maybe TRBD2 (6 bases). The V and J ends lost 3 bases and 4 bases respectively, with 15 bases between them. The germline V gene encodes CDR1 SGHAT and CDR2 FQNNGV. The CDR3 spans 16 residues. The full variable domain, rest sourced from reference TRBV11-2 and TRBJ2-2, is EAGVAQSPRYKIIEKRQSVAFWCNPISGHATLYWYQQILGQGPKLLIQFQNNGVVDDSQLPKDRFSAERLKGVDSTLKIQPAKLEDSAVYLCASSFLPGTRTGELFFGEGSRLTVL.